This TCR beta chain came from a study of OX40 agonist ivuxolimab in advanced cancers. Libraries were prepared by immunoSEQ multiplex PCR; TCRdb keeps only in-frame clonotypes and omits some of them. In the table there are fewer than 50,000 clones, approximately 90% of which are singletons. Trimming shortened V by 5 bases and J by 3 bases, and 10 bases separated the two germline ends. The CDR3 is made up of 13 amino acids. Germline V gives CDR1 SEHNR, CDR2 FQNEAQ (reference sequence). The sequence derives from an adult with an advanced solid tumor such as melanoma, head and neck, liver or kidney cancer. The material was CD4+ or CD8+ T cells sorted from blood, obtained in a trial of the OX40 agonist ivuxolimab. The rearrangement joins TRBV7-9 to TRBJ2-5; TRBD2 might be the D (5 bases). CDR3 sequence: CASSARGEETQYF. CDR3 nucleotide sequence: TGTGCCAGCAGCGCCCGGGGAGAAGAGACCCAGTACTTC.